This TCR beta chain derives from a study of T cell repertoires in cytomegalovirus infection. Study as a whole: Matching HLA type and CMV infection were both indicated by public TCR beta signatures. Study-wide points: Within the response measured ex vivo, HLA-C-restricted CMV-specific TCR beta clonotypes were dominant. Summed frequency of public TCR beta families distinguished CMV carriers with the relevant HLA.

For this clonotype: Its cognate antigen is unknown.

The CDR3 covers 17 residues. Germline V gene data show CDR1 as MNHNY and CDR2 as SVGAGI (reference sequence). V lost 2 bases and J lost 4, with 20 bases in between. TCRdb recomputed calls from the reads with MiXCR, one row per CDR3 protein. The table has some 560,000 distinct CDR3 sequences, approximately 40% seen once; the top ten hold 48%. Sequenced here: cultured PBMCs, sampled from culture after CMV antigen stimulation. This TCR derives from a human donor in good health (CMV status not recorded). Some clones in this sample may be carry-over from other donors' samples. The chain links TRBV6-6 to TRBJ1-2; D gene unclear. This CDR3 is CASSYIPHGHQLYGYTF. CDR3 in DNA: TGTGCCAGCAGTTACATTCCCCACGGCCATCAACTCTATGGCTACACCTTC.